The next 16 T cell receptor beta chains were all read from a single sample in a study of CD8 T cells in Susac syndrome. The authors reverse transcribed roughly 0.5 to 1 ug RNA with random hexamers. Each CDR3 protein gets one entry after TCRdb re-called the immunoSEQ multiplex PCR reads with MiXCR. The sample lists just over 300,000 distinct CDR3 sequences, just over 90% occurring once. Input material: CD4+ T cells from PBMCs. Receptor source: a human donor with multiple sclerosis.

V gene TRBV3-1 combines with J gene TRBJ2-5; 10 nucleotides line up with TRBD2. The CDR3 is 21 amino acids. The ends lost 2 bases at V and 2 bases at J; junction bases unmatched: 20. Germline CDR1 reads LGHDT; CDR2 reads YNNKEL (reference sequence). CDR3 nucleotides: TGTGCCAGCAGCCAACCCTTAATTTTGGCTAGCGGGAGTGACCCACAAGAGACCCAGTACTTC. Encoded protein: CASSQPLILASGSDPQETQYF.

Here the CDR3 DNA reads TGCAGCGTGCGGCCTACTAGCGAGGAGACCCAGTACTTC. Its protein is CSVRPTSEETQYF. The V and J genes are TRBV29-1 and TRBJ2-5; 7 nucleotides align to TRBD2. This CDR3 region has 13 residues. V gave up 6 bases and J gave up 5 bases; unmatched junction bases: 9. Per the germline V gene, CDR1 is SQVTM and CDR2 is ANQGSEA.

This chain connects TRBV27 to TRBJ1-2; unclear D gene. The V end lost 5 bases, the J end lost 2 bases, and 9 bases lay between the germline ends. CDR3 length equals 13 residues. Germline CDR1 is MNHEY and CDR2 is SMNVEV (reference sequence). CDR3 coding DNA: TGTGCCAGCAGTGCCCGGCAGAACTATGGCTACACCTTC. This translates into CASSARQNYGYTF.

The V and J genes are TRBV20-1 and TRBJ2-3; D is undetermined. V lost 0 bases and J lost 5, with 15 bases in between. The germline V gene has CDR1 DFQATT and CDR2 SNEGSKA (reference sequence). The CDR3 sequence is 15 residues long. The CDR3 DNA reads TGCAGTGCTAGAGATAAGCAGAGTCGGATAGATACGCAGTATTTT. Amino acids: CSARDKQSRIDTQYF.

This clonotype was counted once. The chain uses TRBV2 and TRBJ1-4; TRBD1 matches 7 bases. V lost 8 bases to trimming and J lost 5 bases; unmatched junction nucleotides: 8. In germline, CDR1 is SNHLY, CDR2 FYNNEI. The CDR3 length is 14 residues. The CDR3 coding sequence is TGTGCCAGCCGGAACCGGGACAGCAATGAAAAACTGTTTTTT. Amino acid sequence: CASRNRDSNEKLFF.

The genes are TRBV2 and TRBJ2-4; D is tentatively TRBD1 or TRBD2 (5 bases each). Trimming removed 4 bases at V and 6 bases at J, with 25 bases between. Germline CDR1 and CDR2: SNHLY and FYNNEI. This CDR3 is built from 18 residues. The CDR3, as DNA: TGTGCCAGCAGTGTATCGGGGTTAGGTTTTGTCGGGACAAACATTCAGTACTTC. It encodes CASSVSGLGFVGTNIQYF.

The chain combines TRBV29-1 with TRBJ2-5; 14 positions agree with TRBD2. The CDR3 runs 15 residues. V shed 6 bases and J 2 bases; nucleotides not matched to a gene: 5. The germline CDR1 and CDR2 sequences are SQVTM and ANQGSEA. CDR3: CSVGTSGSLQETQYF. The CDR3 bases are TGCAGCGTCGGGACTAGCGGGAGCTTACAAGAGACCCAGTACTTC.

CDR3 loop: CASSLSRTQETQYF. DNA of the CDR3: TGTGCCAGCAGTTTATCCCGGACTCAGGAGACCCAGTACTTC. The chain recombines TRBV27 with TRBJ2-5; D possibly corresponds to TRBD2 (5 bases). The germline V and J ends were trimmed by 0 bases and 5 bases, with 10 bases remaining between them. The CDR3 runs 14 residues. Germline lookup yields CDR1 MNHEY and CDR2 SMNVEV (reference sequence).

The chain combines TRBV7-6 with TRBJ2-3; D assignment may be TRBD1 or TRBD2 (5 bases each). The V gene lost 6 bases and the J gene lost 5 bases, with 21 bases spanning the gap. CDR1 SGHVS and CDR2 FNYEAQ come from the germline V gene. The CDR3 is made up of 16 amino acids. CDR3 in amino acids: CASSPDRNSGGDTQYF. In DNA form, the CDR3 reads TGTGCCAGCAGTCCGGATAGGAACAGTGGGGGAGATACGCAGTATTTT.

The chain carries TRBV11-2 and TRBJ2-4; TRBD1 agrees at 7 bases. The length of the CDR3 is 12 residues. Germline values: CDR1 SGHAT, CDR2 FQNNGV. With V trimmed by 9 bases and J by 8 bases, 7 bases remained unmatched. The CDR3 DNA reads TGTGCCAGTAATACAGGGGTAGACATTCAGTACTTC. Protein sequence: CASNTGVDIQYF.

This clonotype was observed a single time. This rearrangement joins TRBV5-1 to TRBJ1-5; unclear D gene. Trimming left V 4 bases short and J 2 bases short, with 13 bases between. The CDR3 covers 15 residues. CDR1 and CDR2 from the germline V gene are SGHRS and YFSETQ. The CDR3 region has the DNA TGCGCCAGCAGCCCCCTAAGTGGGGGCAATCAGCCCCAGCATTTT. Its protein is CASSPLSGGNQPQHF.

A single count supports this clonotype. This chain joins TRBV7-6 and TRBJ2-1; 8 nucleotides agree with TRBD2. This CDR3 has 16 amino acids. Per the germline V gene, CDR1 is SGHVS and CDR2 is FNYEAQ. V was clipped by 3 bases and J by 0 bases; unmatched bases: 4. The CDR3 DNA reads TGTGCCAGCAGCTTTCAGCGGGAGAGCTCCTACAATGAGCAGTTCTTC. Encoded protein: CASSFQRESSYNEQFF. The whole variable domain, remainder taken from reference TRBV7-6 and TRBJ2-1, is GAGVSQSPRYKVTKRGQDVALRCDPISGHVSLYWYRQALGQGPEFLTYFNYEAQQDKSGLPNDRFSAERPEGSISTLTIQRTEQRDSAMYRCASSFQRESSYNEQFFGPGTRLTVL.

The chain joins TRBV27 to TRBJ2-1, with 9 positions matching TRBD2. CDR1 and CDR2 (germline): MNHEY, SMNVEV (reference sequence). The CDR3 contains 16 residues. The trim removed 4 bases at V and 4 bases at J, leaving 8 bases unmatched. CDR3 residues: CASSSPGLAAYNEQFF. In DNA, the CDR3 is TGTGCCAGCAGTTCGCCGGGACTAGCAGCTTACAATGAGCAGTTCTTC.

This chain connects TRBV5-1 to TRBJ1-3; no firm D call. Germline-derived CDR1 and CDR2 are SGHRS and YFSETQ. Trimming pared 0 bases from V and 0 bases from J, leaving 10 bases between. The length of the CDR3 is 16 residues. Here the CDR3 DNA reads TGCGCCAGCAGCTTGGGTCAGGTCCGCTCTGGAAACACCATATATTTT. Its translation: CASSLGQVRSGNTIYF.

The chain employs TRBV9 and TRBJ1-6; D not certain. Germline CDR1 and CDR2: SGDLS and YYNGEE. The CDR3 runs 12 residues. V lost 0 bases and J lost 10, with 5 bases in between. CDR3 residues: CASSVGESPLHF. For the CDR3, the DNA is TGTGCCAGCAGCGTAGGGGAATCACCCCTCCACTTT. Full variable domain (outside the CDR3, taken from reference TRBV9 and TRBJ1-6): DSGVTQTPKHLITATGQRVTLRCSPRSGDLSVYWYQQSLDQGLQFLIQYYNGEERAKGNILERFSAQQFPDLHSELNLSSLELGDSALYFCASSVGESPLHFGNGTRLTVT.

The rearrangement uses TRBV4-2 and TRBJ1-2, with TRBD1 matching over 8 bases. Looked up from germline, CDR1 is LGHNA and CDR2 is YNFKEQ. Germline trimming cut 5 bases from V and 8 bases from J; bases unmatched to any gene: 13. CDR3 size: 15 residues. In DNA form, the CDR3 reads TGTGCCAGCAGCGCCGACAGGGGACCCCGGGCCGGCTACACCTTC. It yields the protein CASSADRGPRAGYTF.